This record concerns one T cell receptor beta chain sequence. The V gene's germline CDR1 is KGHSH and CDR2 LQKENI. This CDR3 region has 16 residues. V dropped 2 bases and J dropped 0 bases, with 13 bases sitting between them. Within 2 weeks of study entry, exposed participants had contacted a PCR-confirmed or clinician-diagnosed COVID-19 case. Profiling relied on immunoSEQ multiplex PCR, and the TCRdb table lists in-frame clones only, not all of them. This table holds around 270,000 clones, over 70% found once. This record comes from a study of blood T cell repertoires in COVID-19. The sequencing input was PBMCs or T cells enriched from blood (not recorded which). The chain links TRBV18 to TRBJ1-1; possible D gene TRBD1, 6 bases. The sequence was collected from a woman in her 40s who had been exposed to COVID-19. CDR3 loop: CASSPRVGQVNTEAFF. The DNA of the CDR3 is TGTGCCAGCTCACCAAGGGTGGGACAAGTGAACACTGAAGCTTTCTTT.